This paragraph reports one T cell receptor beta chain. The antigen this receptor binds is unknown. No base-level quality is on record; no much larger clone is a single base apart. V and J lose 3 bases and 12 bases, and a span of 11 bases separates them. Measured from the cysteine to the phenylalanine, the CDR3 is 11 residues long. Only CDR3 DNA is held: 33 bases, read in frame from base 1. This specimen's time point label, per the study, means: baseline before first vaccination. The vaccinee samples were drawn from two UK trials, COV001 and COV002, one of which was a single-blind randomized controlled phase 2/3 trial testing AZD1222 (ChAdOx1 nCoV-19) in healthy adults. For TCRbeta chain sequencing, PBMC samples were collected from trial participants at day 0 and at day 28 after the second dose. The data stem from a study of T cell responses to AZD1222 COVID-19 vaccine (dated by TCRdb to about 2021). Regarding the research as a whole: AZD1222 recipients given second doses at about 4 weeks or at about 12 weeks were pooled, since spike-specific TCR depth and breadth were not found to differ between the two schedules. A total of 233 trial participants underwent TCR sequencing, of whom 207 received two doses of AZD1222 and some 25 received two doses of the MenACWY control vaccine. Trial participants were enrolled by age into 18-55, 56-69 and 70-plus year subgroups, with around 150, 28 and 57 TCR-sequenced participants respectively.

The CDR3 regions of human TCRbeta chains were subjected to immunosequencing. The study's processing was this. TCRs in the repertoires were matched against a reference library of SARS-CoV-2-specific TCRs that had been generated with the MIRA antigen-specificity platform. Breadth was defined as the fraction of unique TCRs that were SARS-CoV-2-associated. Depth was defined as the fraction of total T cells that were SARS-CoV-2-associated. Using the MIRA data, each spike-specific TCR was assigned both to the spike region to which the TCR was reactive and to a CD4 or CD8 class. Log10-transformed breadth and depth values were compared by one-way ANOVA with Sidak's multiple comparisons tests. TCRdb carries this immuneACCESS record with in-frame sequences only. Its versions omit some clonotypes, under half of them owing to an unresolved V gene in the studies checked, with the rest unexplained. The V and J calls and clone size are taken from that table; D and trimming were inferred from the DNA. For this sample the table gives more than 75,000 clones, of which about 90% were detected only once. 6% to 9% of the sample lies in the top ten.

The study at large found these results: In the small 56-69-year group, the increase in depth fell short of significance, most likely because of low power. Because no day 14 peak-response samples were available, the repertoires could be characterized only after the peak T cell response. CD4 TCRs associated with the vaccine covered the entire spike protein, and the dominant responses were in regions 160-218 and 743-854. Most participants were white British and females outnumbered males, and the authors suggested that clonal diversity may have been underestimated. Conclusions about previously exposed vaccinees are limited, since just 5 to 7 AZD1222 recipients were seropositive for SARS-CoV-2 at baseline. After two AZD1222 doses, spike-specific TCR breadth and depth were significantly higher than at day 0 and than in MenACWY recipients. Reportedly, close to half of the unique spike-specific TCRs recognized epitopes lying outside the regions that are mutated in the B.1.351 and B.1.1.7 variants.

This clonotype was sampled from an adult in good health. Recombination connected TRBV12-3 or TRBV12-4 to TRBJ1-1; TRBD1 is perhaps the D gene, given 5 matching bases. The starting material was peripheral blood, obtained on day 0 of AZD1222 vaccination. The CDR3 is CASSLSEGPFF. In nucleotides, the sequence is TGTGCCAGCAGTTTGTCAGAGGGGCCTTTCTTT.